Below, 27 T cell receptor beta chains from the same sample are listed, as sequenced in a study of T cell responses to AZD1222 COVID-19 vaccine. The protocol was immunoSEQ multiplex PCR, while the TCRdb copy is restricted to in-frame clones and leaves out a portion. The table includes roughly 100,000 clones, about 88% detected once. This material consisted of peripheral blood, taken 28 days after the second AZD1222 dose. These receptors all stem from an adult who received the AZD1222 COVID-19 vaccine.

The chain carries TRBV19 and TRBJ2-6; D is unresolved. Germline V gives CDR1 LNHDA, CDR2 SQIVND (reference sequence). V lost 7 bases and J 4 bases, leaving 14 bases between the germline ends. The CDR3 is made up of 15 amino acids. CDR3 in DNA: TGTGCCAGTAAAGTTAAAGCTCCCGGGGCCAACGTCCTGACTTTC. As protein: CASKVKAPGANVLTF. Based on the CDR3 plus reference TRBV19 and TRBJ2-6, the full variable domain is DGGITQSPKYLFRKEGQNVTLSCEQNLNHDAMYWYRQDPGQGLRLIYYSQIVNDFQKGDIAEGYSVSREKKESFPLTVTSAQKNPTAFYLCASKVKAPGANVLTFGAGSRLTVL.

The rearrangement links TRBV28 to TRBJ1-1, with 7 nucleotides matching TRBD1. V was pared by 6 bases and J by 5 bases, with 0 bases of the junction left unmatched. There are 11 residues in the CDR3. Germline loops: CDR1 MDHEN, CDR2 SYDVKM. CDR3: CASRQGTEAFF. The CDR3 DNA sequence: TGTGCCAGCAGACAGGGGACTGAAGCTTTCTTT.

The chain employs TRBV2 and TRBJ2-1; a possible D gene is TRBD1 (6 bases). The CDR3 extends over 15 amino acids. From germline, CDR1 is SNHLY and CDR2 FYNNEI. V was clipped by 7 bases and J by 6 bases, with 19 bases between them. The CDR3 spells CASTRPGTGRNEQFF. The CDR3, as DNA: TGTGCCAGCACCCGGCCGGGCACAGGGCGCAATGAGCAGTTCTTC. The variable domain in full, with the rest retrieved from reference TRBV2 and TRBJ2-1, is EPEVTQTPSHQVTQMGQEVILRCVPISNHLYFYWYRQILGQKVEFLVSFYNNEISEKSEIFDDQFSVERPDGSNFTLKIRSTKLEDSAMYFCASTRPGTGRNEQFFGPGTRLTVL.

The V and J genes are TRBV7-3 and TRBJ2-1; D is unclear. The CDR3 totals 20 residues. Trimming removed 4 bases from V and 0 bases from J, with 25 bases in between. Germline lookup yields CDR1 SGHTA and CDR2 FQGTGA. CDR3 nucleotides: TGTGCCAGCAGCTCCCAGATTTCGCAGCGACCGAACAGCTCCTACAATGAGCAGTTCTTC. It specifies CASSSQISQRPNSSYNEQFF. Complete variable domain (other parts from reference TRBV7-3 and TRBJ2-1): GAGVSQTPSNKVTEKGKYVELRCDPISGHTALYWYRQSLGQGPEFLIYFQGTGAADDSGLPNDRFFAVRPEGSVSTLKIQRTERGDSAVYLCASSSQISQRPNSSYNEQFFGPGTRLTVL.

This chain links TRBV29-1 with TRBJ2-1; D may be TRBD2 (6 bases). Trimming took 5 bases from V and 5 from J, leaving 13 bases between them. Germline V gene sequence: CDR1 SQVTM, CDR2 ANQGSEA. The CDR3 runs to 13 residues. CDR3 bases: TGCAGCGTTCGGACTACCTTCAACAATGAGCAGTTCTTC. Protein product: CSVRTTFNNEQFF.

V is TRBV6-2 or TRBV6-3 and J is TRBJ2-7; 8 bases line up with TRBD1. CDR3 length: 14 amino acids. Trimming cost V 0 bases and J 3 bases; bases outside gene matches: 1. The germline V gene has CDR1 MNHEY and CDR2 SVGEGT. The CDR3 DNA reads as TGTGCCAGCAGTTACTCGGGACAGGTCTACGAGCAGTACTTC. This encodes CASSYSGQVYEQYF.

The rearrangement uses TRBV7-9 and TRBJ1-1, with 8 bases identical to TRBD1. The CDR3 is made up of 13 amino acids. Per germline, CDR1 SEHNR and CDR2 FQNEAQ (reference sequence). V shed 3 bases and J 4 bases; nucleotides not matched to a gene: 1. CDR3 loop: CASSFDRGTEAFF. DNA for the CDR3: TGTGCCAGCAGCTTCGACAGGGGCACTGAAGCTTTCTTT.

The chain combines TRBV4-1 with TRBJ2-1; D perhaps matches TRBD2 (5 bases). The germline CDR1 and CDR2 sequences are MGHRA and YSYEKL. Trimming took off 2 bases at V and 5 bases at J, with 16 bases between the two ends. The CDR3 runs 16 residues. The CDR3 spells CASSQSLSASNNEQFF. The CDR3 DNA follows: TGCGCCAGCAGCCAAAGTCTTAGCGCGAGTAACAATGAGCAGTTCTTC.

CDR3 sequence: CASSYEGGIFNEQFF. The DNA of the CDR3 is TGTGCCAGCAGCTACGAAGGGGGAATTTTCAATGAGCAGTTCTTC. V usage is TRBV7-3 and J usage is TRBJ2-1, with TRBD1 as a possible D gene (6 bases). This CDR3 has 15 residues. Germline V gives CDR1 SGHTA, CDR2 FQGTGA. The ends were cut back, 4 bases at V and 6 bases at J, with 16 bases in the middle.

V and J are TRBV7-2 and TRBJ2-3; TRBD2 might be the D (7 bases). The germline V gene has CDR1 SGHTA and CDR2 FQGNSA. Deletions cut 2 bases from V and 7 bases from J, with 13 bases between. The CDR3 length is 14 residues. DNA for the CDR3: TGTGCCAGCAGCTTAAGGGGGGGAGGTAATACGCAGTATTTT. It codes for CASSLRGGGNTQYF.

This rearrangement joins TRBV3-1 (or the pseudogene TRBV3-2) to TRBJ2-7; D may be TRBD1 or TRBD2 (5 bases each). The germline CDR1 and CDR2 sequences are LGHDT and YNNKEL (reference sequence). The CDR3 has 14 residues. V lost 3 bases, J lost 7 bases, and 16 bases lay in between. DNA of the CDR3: TGTGCCAGCAGCCATGGGACCCAGGGTCGGGAGCAGTACTTC. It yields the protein CASSHGTQGREQYF.

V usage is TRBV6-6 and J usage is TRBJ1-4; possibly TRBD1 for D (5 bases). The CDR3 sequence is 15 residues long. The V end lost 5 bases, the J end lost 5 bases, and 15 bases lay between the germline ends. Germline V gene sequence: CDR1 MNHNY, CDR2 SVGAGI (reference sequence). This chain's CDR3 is CASSPPGGANEKLFF. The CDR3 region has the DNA TGTGCCAGCAGTCCCCCGGGGGGTGCAAATGAAAAACTGTTTTTT.

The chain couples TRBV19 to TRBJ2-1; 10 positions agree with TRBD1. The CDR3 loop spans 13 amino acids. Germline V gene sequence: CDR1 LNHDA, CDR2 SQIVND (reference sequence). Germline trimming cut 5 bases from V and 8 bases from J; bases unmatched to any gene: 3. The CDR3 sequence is CASSGTGVHEQFF. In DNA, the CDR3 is TGTGCCAGTAGTGGGACAGGGGTGCATGAGCAGTTCTTC.

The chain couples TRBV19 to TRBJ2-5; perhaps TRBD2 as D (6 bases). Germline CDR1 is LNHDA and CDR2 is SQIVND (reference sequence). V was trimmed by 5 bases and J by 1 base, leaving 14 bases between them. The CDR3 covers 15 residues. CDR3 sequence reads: CASSFRDGGQETQYF. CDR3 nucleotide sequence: TGTGCCAGTAGTTTCAGGGACGGGGGCCAAGAGACCCAGTACTTC.

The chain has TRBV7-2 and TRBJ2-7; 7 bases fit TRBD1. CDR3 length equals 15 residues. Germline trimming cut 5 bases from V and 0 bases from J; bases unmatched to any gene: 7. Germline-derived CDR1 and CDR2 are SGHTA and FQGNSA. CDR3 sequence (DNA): TGTGCCAGCAGCCCGGGACAGCTTGTCTCCTACGAGCAGTACTTC. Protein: CASSPGQLVSYEQYF.

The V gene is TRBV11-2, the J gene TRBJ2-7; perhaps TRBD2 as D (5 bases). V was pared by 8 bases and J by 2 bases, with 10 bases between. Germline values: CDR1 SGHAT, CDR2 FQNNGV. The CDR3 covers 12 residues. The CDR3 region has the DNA TGTGCCAGCCGAGGGCAGGCCTACGAGCAGTACTTC. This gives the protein CASRGQAYEQYF.

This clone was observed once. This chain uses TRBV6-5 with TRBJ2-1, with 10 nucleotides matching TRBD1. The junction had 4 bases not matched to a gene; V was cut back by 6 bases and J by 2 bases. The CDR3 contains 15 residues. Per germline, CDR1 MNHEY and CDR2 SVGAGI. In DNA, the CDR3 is TGTGCCAGCAGATCCGGGACAGGGGCCTACAATGAGCAGTTCTTC. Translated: CASRSGTGAYNEQFF.

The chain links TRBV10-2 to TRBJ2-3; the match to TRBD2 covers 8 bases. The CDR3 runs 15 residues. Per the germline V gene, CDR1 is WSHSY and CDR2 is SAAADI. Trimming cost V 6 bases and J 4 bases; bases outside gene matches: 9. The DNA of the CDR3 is TGCGCCAGCAGCCCCGGGACTAGAGTCGCAGATACGCAGTATTTT. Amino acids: CASSPGTRVADTQYF.

The CDR3 sequence is CASSLSAGNTEAFF. The CDR3 region has the DNA TGTGCCAGCAGCTTAAGCGCAGGGAACACTGAAGCTTTCTTT. The V and J genes are TRBV7-2 and TRBJ1-1; D remains unclear. This CDR3 has 14 residues. Trimming pared 2 bases from V and 1 base from J, leaving 8 bases between. CDR1 is SGHTA, CDR2 FQGNSA, per germline.

The CDR3 DNA sequence: TGTGCCAGCAGTTTAGGTGGCGGGAGTCGATACGAGCAGTACTTC. It translates to CASSLGGGSRYEQYF. The chain has TRBV27 and TRBJ2-7, with 7 positions matching TRBD2. The CDR3 totals 15 residues. With 2 bases clipped from V and 4 bases from J, the junction kept 8 bases outside the gene matches. Germline CDR1 reads MNHEY; CDR2 reads SMNVEV (reference sequence).

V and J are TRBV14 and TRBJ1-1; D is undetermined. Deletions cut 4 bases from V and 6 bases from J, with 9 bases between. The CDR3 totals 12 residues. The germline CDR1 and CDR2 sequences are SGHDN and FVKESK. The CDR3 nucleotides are TGTGCCAGCAGCCGGCCCCCTGCTGAAGCTTTCTTT. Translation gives CASSRPPAEAFF. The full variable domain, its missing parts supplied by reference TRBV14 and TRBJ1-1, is EAGVTQFPSHSVIEKGQTVTLRCDPISGHDNLYWYRRVMGKEIKFLLHFVKESKQDESGMPNNRFLAERTGGTYSTLKVQPAELEDSGVYFCASSRPPAEAFFGQGTRLTVV.

CDR3 in amino acids: CASSLGTAFYEQYF. CDR3 bases: TGTGCCAGCAGCTTAGGCACCGCTTTCTACGAGCAGTACTTC. The chain links TRBV7-2 to TRBJ2-7; no definite D call. Trimming removed 1 base from V and 3 bases from J, with 10 bases in between. This CDR3 region has 14 residues. Germline CDR1 reads SGHTA; CDR2 reads FQGNSA.

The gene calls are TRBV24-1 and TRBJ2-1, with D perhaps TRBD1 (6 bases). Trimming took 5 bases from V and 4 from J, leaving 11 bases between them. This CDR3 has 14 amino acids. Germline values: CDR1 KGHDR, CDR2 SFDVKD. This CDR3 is CATSVGGGYNEQFF. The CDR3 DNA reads TGTGCCACCAGTGTTGGGGGCGGTTACAATGAGCAGTTCTTC.

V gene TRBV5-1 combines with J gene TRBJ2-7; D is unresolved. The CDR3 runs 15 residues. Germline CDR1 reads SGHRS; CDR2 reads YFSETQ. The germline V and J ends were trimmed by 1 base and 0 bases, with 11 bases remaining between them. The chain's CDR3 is CASSLNADFSYEQYF. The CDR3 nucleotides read TGCGCCAGCAGCTTGAATGCCGACTTCTCCTACGAGCAGTACTTC.

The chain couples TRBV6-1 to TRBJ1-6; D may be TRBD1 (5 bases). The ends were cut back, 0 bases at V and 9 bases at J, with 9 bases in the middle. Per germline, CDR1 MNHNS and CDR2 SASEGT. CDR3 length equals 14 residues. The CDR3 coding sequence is TGTGCCAGCAGTGAAGCGGAGGGGAGTTCACCCCTCCACTTT. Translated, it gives CASSEAEGSSPLHF.

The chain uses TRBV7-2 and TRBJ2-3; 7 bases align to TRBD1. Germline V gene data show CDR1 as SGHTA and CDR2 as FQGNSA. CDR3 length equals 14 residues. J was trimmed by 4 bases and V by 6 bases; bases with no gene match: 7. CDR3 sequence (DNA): TGTGCCAGCAGAGGACAGGTACGAGCAGATACGCAGTATTTT. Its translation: CASRGQVRADTQYF.

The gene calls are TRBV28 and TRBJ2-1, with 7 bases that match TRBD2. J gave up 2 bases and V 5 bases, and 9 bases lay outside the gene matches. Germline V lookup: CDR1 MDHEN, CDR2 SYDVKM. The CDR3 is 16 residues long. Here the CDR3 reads CASSQIAGVTYNEQFF. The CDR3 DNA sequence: TGTGCCAGCAGTCAGATAGCGGGCGTTACCTACAATGAGCAGTTCTTC.